Listed below are T cell receptor beta chains from one sample, sequenced in a study of glioma-infiltrating T cells after dendritic cell vaccination. Method: immunoSEQ multiplex PCR; TCRdb's copy keeps in-frame clones and lacks some. The sample includes over 80,000 clones, roughly 77% of them seen just once. Source: blood, taken after dendritic cell vaccination. Receptors originate from a human donor with glioblastoma. The CDR3 runs from the conserved cysteine through the conserved F or W. Fields, in order: clone size, V gene, D gene, J gene, CDR3 DNA, CDR3 protein. The D gene is left open where the match is weak. Clone size is shown for a subset of rows, as once, few, many or a class of expanded clone.

clone size: .
V gene: TRBV6-5
D gene: .
J gene: TRBJ2-3
CDR3 DNA: TGTGCCAGCAGGGGCGGCACAGATACGCAGTATTTT
CDR3 protein: CASRGGTDTQYF

clone size: .
V gene: TRBV6-5
D gene: TRBD1
J gene: TRBJ2-3
CDR3 DNA: TGTGCCAGCAGTAACAGGGGGCCTAGCACAGATACGCAGTATTTT
CDR3 protein: CASSNRGPSTDTQYF

clone size: medium-sized
V gene: TRBV6-4
D gene: .
J gene: TRBJ2-3
CDR3 DNA: TGTGCCAGCAGTGACCAGGGAGGAACAGATACGCAGTATTTT
CDR3 protein: CASSDQGGTDTQYF

clone size: .
V gene: TRBV5-1
D gene: .
J gene: TRBJ1-1
CDR3 DNA: TGCGCCAGCAGCTTCGGACTGACCAAGAACACTGAAGCTTTCTTT
CDR3 protein: CASSFGLTKNTEAFF

clone size: .
V gene: TRBV6-5
D gene: TRBD1
J gene: TRBJ1-1
CDR3 DNA: TGTGCCAGCAGTAAGGGGGCCACTGAAGCTTTCTTT
CDR3 protein: CASSKGATEAFF

clone size: .
V gene: TRBV7-2
D gene: .
J gene: TRBJ2-1
CDR3 DNA: TGTGCCAGCAGCTTAGTAGGAGGTGGCTCCTACAATGAGCAGTTCTTC
CDR3 protein: CASSLVGGGSYNEQFF

clone size: .
V gene: TRBV2
D gene: .
J gene: TRBJ2-2
CDR3 DNA: TGTGCCAGCAGCGCAACAGGCCCCGGGGAGCTGTTTTTT
CDR3 protein: CASSATGPGELFF

clone size: once
V gene: TRBV19
D gene: .
J gene: TRBJ2-3
CDR3 DNA: TGTGCCAGTAGCTCCGACTCCAACACCTTCACAGATACGCAGTATTTT
CDR3 protein: CASSSDSNTFTDTQYF

clone size: .
V gene: TRBV10-2
D gene: .
J gene: TRBJ1-5
CDR3 DNA: TGCGCCAGCAGTGACAGGGATAGCAATCAGCCCCAGCATTTT
CDR3 protein: CASSDRDSNQPQHF

clone size: .
V gene: TRBV28
D gene: TRBD1
J gene: TRBJ2-1
CDR3 DNA: TGTGCCAGCAGGGGGGACAGCTCCTACAATGAGCAGTTCTTC
CDR3 protein: CASRGDSSYNEQFF

clone size: .
V gene: TRBV5-1
D gene: TRBD1
J gene: TRBJ2-3
CDR3 DNA: TGCGCCAGCAGCCCCGGCGGGACAGGGGGTGTCTCTAGCACAGATACGCAGTATTTT
CDR3 protein: CASSPGGTGGVSSTDTQYF

clone size: .
V gene: TRBV6-1
D gene: TRBD1
J gene: TRBJ1-5
CDR3 DNA: TGTGCCAGCAGGGGACAGACTAGCAATCAGCCCCAGCATTTT
CDR3 protein: CASRGQTSNQPQHF

clone size: .
V gene: TRBV4-2
D gene: TRBD1
J gene: TRBJ2-7
CDR3 DNA: TGTGCCAGCAGCCTTGGTGGGACAGGGGGGGCGAGTTTTCCCTACGAGCAGTACTTC
CDR3 protein: CASSLGGTGGASFPYEQYF

clone size: .
V gene: TRBV4-2
D gene: TRBD2
J gene: TRBJ2-3
CDR3 DNA: TGTGCCAGCAGCCAAGTTAGGGCTAGCGGGGGGACCACGATAACTGAGACTAGCACAGATACGCAGTATTTT
CDR3 protein: CASSQVRASGGTTITETSTDTQYF

clone size: .
V gene: TRBV6-5
D gene: .
J gene: TRBJ1-4
CDR3 DNA: TGTGCCAGCAGTTACCAGGGTAATGAAAAACTGTTTTTT
CDR3 protein: CASSYQGNEKLFF

clone size: few
V gene: TRBV30
D gene: .
J gene: TRBJ2-2
CDR3 DNA: TGTGCCTGGAGTGTTAATTCGGGGGTTACCGGGGAGCTGTTTTTT
CDR3 protein: CAWSVNSGVTGELFF

clone size: .
V gene: TRBV7-2
D gene: .
J gene: TRBJ2-1
CDR3 DNA: TGTGCCAGCAGCTCCTCCGTCGAGTCCAATGAGCAGTTCTTC
CDR3 protein: CASSSSVESNEQFF

clone size: few
V gene: TRBV6-6
D gene: TRBD1
J gene: TRBJ2-1
CDR3 DNA: TGTGCCAGCAGTCCTGCGCGGACAGGTTCCTTCAATGAGCAGTTCTTC
CDR3 protein: CASSPARTGSFNEQFF

clone size: .
V gene: TRBV27
D gene: TRBD1
J gene: TRBJ2-7
CDR3 DNA: TGTGCCAGCAGTTGGGACAGGGGGCGGGAGCAGTACTTC
CDR3 protein: CASSWDRGREQYF

clone size: once
V gene: TRBV6-5
D gene: TRBD2
J gene: TRBJ2-1
CDR3 DNA: TGTGCCAGCAGTTACATCGGCGGGAGGGTCTACAATGAGCAGTTCTTC
CDR3 protein: CASSYIGGRVYNEQFF

clone size: .
V gene: TRBV6-6
D gene: .
J gene: TRBJ2-1
CDR3 DNA: TGTGCCAGCAGTTTGGACACCAGCTCCTACAATGAGCAGTTCTTC
CDR3 protein: CASSLDTSSYNEQFF

clone size: .
V gene: TRBV6-1
D gene: .
J gene: TRBJ1-6
CDR3 DNA: TGTGCCAGCAGTGTCCCGGACAGATCACCCCTCCACTTT
CDR3 protein: CASSVPDRSPLHF

clone size: .
V gene: TRBV2
D gene: TRBD1
J gene: TRBJ1-2
CDR3 DNA: TGTGCCAGCAGTCCTGACAGGGTCGGTGGCTACACCTTC
CDR3 protein: CASSPDRVGGYTF

clone size: once
V gene: TRBV5-1
D gene: TRBD1
J gene: TRBJ2-7
CDR3 DNA: TGCGCCAGCAGCTTGAAGACGGGACAGGGCGACTACGAGCAGTACTTC
CDR3 protein: CASSLKTGQGDYEQYF

clone size: .
V gene: TRBV9
D gene: TRBD1
J gene: TRBJ1-4
CDR3 DNA: TGTGCCAGCAGCCGGGACAGGGGATCAACTAATGAAAAACTGTTTTTT
CDR3 protein: CASSRDRGSTNEKLFF

clone size: .
V gene: TRBV7-6
D gene: TRBD1
J gene: TRBJ1-1
CDR3 DNA: TGTGCCAGCAGCGCAGTTCCCGACAGGGGGAGTACTGAAGCTTTCTTT
CDR3 protein: CASSAVPDRGSTEAFF

clone size: .
V gene: TRBV5-1
D gene: .
J gene: TRBJ2-2
CDR3 DNA: TGCGCCAGCAGCCGTGCCAGGGCCCCCACCGGGGAGCTGTTTTTT
CDR3 protein: CASSRARAPTGELFF

clone size: .
V gene: TRBV7-9
D gene: .
J gene: TRBJ1-2
CDR3 DNA: TGTGCCAGCAGCTTAGATAGTAACTATGGCTACACCTTC
CDR3 protein: CASSLDSNYGYTF

clone size: few
V gene: TRBV7-8
D gene: TRBD1
J gene: TRBJ1-2
CDR3 DNA: TGTGCCAGCAGCCAAAATAGGGACAGGGGAGGGGGTGGCTACACCTTC
CDR3 protein: CASSQNRDRGGGGYTF

clone size: .
V gene: TRBV6-1
D gene: .
J gene: TRBJ1-2
CDR3 DNA: TGTGCCAGCAGTGAAGCGCACACCACCCTGGCCTATGGCTACACCTTC
CDR3 protein: CASSEAHTTLAYGYTF

clone size: .
V gene: TRBV18
D gene: TRBD1
J gene: TRBJ2-7
CDR3 DNA: TGTGCCAGCTCACCACCGGGACAGGGTGCCCACGAGCAGTACTTC
CDR3 protein: CASSPPGQGAHEQYF

clone size: .
V gene: TRBV9
D gene: .
J gene: TRBJ2-2
CDR3 DNA: TGTGCCAGCAGCGTCGTCCTCAACCGGGACTGGAACACCGGGGAGCTGTTTTTT
CDR3 protein: CASSVVLNRDWNTGELFF

clone size: .
V gene: TRBV4-1
D gene: TRBD2
J gene: TRBJ2-1
CDR3 DNA: TGCGCCAGCAGCCCATCTTTCCTAGCGGGAGGGAGCTCCTACAATGAGCAGTTCTTC
CDR3 protein: CASSPSFLAGGSSYNEQFF

clone size: once
V gene: TRBV2
D gene: .
J gene: TRBJ2-1
CDR3 DNA: TGTGCCAGCAGTGAAGCTAGCGGTCGTAATGAGCAGTTCTTC
CDR3 protein: CASSEASGRNEQFF

clone size: .
V gene: TRBV4-1
D gene: .
J gene: TRBJ1-1
CDR3 DNA: TGCGCCAGCAGCCTCGCGATTCGGGACACTGAAGCTTTCTTT
CDR3 protein: CASSLAIRDTEAFF

clone size: .
V gene: TRBV6-1
D gene: .
J gene: TRBJ1-3
CDR3 DNA: TGTGCCAGCAGTGCGGGGTCGACCGGAAACACCATATATTTT
CDR3 protein: CASSAGSTGNTIYF

clone size: .
V gene: TRBV19
D gene: TRBD1
J gene: TRBJ1-5
CDR3 DNA: TGTGCCAGTAGTATTCTCCCCGGGACAGGGGGTACCAATCAGCCCCAGCATTTT
CDR3 protein: CASSILPGTGGTNQPQHF

clone size: .
V gene: TRBV19
D gene: TRBD2
J gene: TRBJ2-7
CDR3 DNA: TGTGCCAGTAGTAGTTCTAGCGGGGGCCACTCCTACGAGCAGTACTTC
CDR3 protein: CASSSSSGGHSYEQYF

clone size: .
V gene: TRBV6-6
D gene: .
J gene: TRBJ1-3
CDR3 DNA: TGTGCCAGCATCCGACAGTCCGGAAACACCATATATTTT
CDR3 protein: CASIRQSGNTIYF

clone size: .
V gene: TRBV7-2
D gene: .
J gene: TRBJ1-2
CDR3 DNA: TGTGCCAGCAGCTTATACGGGACACCAGAAAGGAGCCACACCTTC
CDR3 protein: CASSLYGTPERSHTF

clone size: .
V gene: TRBV6-5
D gene: .
J gene: TRBJ1-6
CDR3 DNA: TGTGCCAGCAGTGACCGGCCGGGATCCCTCCACTTT
CDR3 protein: CASSDRPGSLHF

clone size: .
V gene: TRBV5-1
D gene: .
J gene: TRBJ1-4
CDR3 DNA: TGCGCCAGCAGCCTGTTGGGGCAGCGGGATGAAAAACTGTTTTTT
CDR3 protein: CASSLLGQRDEKLFF

clone size: .
V gene: TRBV27
D gene: .
J gene: TRBJ2-7
CDR3 DNA: TGTGCCAGCAGTTTATCAACAGCCATGAGCTCCTACGAGCAGTACTTC
CDR3 protein: CASSLSTAMSSYEQYF

clone size: few
V gene: TRBV2
D gene: .
J gene: TRBJ1-6
CDR3 DNA: TGTGCCAGCAGCCTACAAGGAGCCCCCTATAATTCACCCCTCCACTTT
CDR3 protein: CASSLQGAPYNSPLHF

clone size: few
V gene: TRBV5-4
D gene: TRBD1
J gene: TRBJ1-1
CDR3 DNA: TGTGCCAGCAGCCCGCGGGACAGGGTTTACACTGAAGCTTTCTTT
CDR3 protein: CASSPRDRVYTEAFF

clone size: few
V gene: TRBV10-1
D gene: .
J gene: TRBJ2-3
CDR3 DNA: TGCGCCAGCAGTGAGCCAGGAACAGATACGCAGTATTTT
CDR3 protein: CASSEPGTDTQYF

clone size: .
V gene: TRBV18
D gene: .
J gene: TRBJ1-1
CDR3 DNA: TGTGCCAGCTCACCAGCACAGGGTAGGATGAACACTGAAGCTTTCTTT
CDR3 protein: CASSPAQGRMNTEAFF

clone size: once
V gene: TRBV7-7
D gene: .
J gene: TRBJ2-2
CDR3 DNA: TGTGCCAGCAGCTTGAGTAACGCGAACACCGGGGAGCTGTTTTTT
CDR3 protein: CASSLSNANTGELFF

clone size: .
V gene: TRBV6-5
D gene: TRBD1
J gene: TRBJ2-1
CDR3 DNA: TGTGCCAGCAGCCTCCGGGACAGCTCCTACAATGAGCAGTTCTTC
CDR3 protein: CASSLRDSSYNEQFF

clone size: .
V gene: TRBV10-3
D gene: TRBD1
J gene: TRBJ2-1
CDR3 DNA: TGTGCCATCAGTGACCCTGACAGGGCGCGGAATGAGCAGTTCTTC
CDR3 protein: CAISDPDRARNEQFF

clone size: .
V gene: TRBV6-1
D gene: .
J gene: TRBJ2-5
CDR3 DNA: TGTGCCAGCAGTGTTCGCGGGGCCAACCAAGAGACCCAGTACTTC
CDR3 protein: CASSVRGANQETQYF

clone size: .
V gene: TRBV27
D gene: TRBD1
J gene: TRBJ1-2
CDR3 DNA: TGTGCCAGCAGTTTCGCAGGGGGCGATGGCTACACCTTC
CDR3 protein: CASSFAGGDGYTF

clone size: .
V gene: TRBV19
D gene: .
J gene: TRBJ1-5
CDR3 DNA: TGTGCCAGTAGTACCCTGGACAGTTCGTTTAGCAATCAGCCCCAGCATTTT
CDR3 protein: CASSTLDSSFSNQPQHF